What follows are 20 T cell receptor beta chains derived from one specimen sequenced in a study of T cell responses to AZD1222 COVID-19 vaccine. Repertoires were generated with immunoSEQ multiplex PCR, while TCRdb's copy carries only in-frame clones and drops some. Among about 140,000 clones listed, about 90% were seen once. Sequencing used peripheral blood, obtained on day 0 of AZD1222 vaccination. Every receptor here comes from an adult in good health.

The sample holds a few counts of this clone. As DNA, the CDR3 is TGTGCCAGCAGTGAATCCTGGGGCCCACCTTATGGCTACACCTTC. This codes for CASSESWGPPYGYTF. V usage is TRBV6-1 and J usage is TRBJ1-2, with D perhaps matching TRBD1 (5 bases). V lost 2 bases, J lost 5 bases, and 15 bases lay in between. The germline gives CDR1 MNHNS, CDR2 SASEGT. The CDR3 covers 15 residues.

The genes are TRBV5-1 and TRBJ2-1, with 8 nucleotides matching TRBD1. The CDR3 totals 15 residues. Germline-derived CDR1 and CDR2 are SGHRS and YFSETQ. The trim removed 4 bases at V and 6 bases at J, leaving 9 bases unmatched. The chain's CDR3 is CASSTGTGAFNEQFF. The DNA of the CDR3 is TGCGCCAGCAGCACCGGGACAGGAGCTTTCAATGAGCAGTTCTTC.

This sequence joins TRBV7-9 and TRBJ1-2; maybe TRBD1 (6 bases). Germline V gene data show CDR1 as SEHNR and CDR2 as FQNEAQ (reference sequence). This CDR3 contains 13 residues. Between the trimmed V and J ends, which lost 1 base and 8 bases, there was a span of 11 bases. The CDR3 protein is CASSLGQAHGYTF. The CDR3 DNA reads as TGTGCCAGCAGCTTAGGACAGGCGCACGGCTACACCTTC.

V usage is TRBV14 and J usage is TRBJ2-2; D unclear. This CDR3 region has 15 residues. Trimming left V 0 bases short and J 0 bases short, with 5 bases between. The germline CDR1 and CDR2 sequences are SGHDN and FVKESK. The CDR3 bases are TGTGCCAGCAGCCAAGATCGACCGAACACCGGGGAGCTGTTTTTT. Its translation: CASSQDRPNTGELFF.

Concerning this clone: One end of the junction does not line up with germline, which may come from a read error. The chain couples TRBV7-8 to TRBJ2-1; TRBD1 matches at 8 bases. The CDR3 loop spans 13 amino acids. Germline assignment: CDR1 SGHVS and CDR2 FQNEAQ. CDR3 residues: CASSSDRVHEQFF. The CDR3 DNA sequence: TGTGCCAGTAGCTCGGACAGGGTGCATGAGCAGTTCTTC.

CDR3 DNA: TGTGCCAGTAGATCAGTGGGGACAAGTCAGCCCCAGCATTTT. Translating it yields CASRSVGTSQPQHF. The rearrangement joins TRBV19 to TRBJ1-5; TRBD1 is a possible D gene (6 bases). Germline CDR1 and CDR2: LNHDA and SQIVND (reference sequence). This CDR3 comprises 14 residues. V was shortened by 6 bases and J by 6 bases, with 15 bases between the two germline ends.

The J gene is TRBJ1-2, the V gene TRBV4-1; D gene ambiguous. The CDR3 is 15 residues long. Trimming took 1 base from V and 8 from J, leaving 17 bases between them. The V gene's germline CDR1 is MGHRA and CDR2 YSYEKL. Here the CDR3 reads CASSQGVGRANGYTF. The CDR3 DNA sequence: TGCGCCAGCAGCCAAGGGGTCGGAAGGGCGAACGGCTACACCTTC.

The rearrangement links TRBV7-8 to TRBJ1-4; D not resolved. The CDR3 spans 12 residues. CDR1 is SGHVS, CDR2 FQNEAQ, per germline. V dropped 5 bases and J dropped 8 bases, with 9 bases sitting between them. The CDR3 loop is CASSLSAEKLFF. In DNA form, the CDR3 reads TGTGCCAGCAGCCTCTCAGCAGAAAAACTGTTTTTT.

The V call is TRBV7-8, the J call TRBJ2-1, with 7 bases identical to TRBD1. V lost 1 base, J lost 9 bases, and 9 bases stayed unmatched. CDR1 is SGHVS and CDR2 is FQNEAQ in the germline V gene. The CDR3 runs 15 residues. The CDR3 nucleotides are TGTGCCAGCAGCTTAGTGAGGGGGCAGGCCGGTGAGCAGTTCTTC. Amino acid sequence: CASSLVRGQAGEQFF.

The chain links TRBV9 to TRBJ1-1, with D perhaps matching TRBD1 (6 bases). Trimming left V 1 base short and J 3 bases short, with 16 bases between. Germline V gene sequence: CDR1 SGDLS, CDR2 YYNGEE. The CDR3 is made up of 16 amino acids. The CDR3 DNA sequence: TGTGCCAGCAGCGTACGAAAGGGGGGGACTTACACTGAAGCTTTCTTT. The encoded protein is CASSVRKGGTYTEAFF.

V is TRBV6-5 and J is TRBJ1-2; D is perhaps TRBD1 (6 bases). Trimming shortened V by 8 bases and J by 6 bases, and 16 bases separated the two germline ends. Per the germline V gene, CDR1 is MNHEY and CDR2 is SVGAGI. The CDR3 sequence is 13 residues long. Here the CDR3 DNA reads TGTGCCAGCCGGACAGAGTCCGGAGATGGCTACACCTTC. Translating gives CASRTESGDGYTF.

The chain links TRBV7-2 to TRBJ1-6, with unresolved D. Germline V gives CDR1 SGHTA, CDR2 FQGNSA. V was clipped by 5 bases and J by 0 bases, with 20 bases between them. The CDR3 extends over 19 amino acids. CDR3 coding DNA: TGTGCCAGCAGCCCCGGAGGGTACAGCCTTTCCTCCTATAATTCACCCCTCCACTTT. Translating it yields CASSPGGYSLSSYNSPLHF.

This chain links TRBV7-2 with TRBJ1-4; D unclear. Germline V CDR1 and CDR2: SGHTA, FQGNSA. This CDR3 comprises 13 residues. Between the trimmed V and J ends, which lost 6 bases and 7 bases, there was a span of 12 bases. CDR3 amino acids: CASSPRRGEKLFF. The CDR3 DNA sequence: TGTGCCAGCAGTCCCCGGCGAGGTGAAAAACTGTTTTTT.

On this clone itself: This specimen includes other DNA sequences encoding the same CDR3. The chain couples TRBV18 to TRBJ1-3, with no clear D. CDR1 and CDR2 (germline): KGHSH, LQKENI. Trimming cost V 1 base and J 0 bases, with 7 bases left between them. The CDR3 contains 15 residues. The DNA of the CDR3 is TGTGCCAGCTCACCACGAGGCAACTCTGGAAACACCATATATTTT. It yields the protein CASSPRGNSGNTIYF.

This CDR3 reads CASSRWGTTSTDTQYF. The CDR3 DNA follows: TGTGCCAGCAGCCGGTGGGGCACGACTAGCACAGATACGCAGTATTTT. J is TRBJ2-3 and V is TRBV7-9, with a weak D call TRBD1 (5 bases). CDR3 length: 16 residues. V lost 5 bases, J lost 0 bases, and 15 bases lay in between. Germline lookup yields CDR1 SEHNR and CDR2 FQNEAQ (reference sequence).

Written as DNA, the CDR3 is TGTGCCAGCGGCTCCAGGGTAGCGGGGGGGCGAGATGAGCAGTTCTTC. This translates into CASGSRVAGGRDEQFF. The gene calls are TRBV7-9 and TRBJ2-1; 11 nucleotides agree with TRBD2. Germline loops: CDR1 SEHNR, CDR2 FQNEAQ (reference sequence). The trim removed 8 bases at V and 8 bases at J, leaving 14 bases unmatched. CDR3 length equals 16 residues.

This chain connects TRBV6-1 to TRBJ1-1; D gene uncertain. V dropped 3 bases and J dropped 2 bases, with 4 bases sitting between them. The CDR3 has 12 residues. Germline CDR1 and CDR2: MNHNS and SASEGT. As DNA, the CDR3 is TGTGCCAGCAGTGAGTACAACACTGAAGCTTTCTTT. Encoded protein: CASSEYNTEAFF.

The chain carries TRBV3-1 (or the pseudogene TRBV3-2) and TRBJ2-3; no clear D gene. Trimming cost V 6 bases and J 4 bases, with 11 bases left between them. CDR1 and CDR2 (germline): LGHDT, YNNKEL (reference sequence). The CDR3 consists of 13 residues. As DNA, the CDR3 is TGTGCCAGCAGAGGCCTGGCCCCAGATACGCAGTATTTT. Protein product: CASRGLAPDTQYF.

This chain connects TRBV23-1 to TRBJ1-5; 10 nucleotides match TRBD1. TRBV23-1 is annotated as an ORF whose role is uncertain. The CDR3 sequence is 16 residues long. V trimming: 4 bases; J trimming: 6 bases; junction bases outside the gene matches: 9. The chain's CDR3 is CASSPQVGQGFQPQHF. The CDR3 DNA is TGCGCCAGCAGTCCTCAGGTGGGACAGGGGTTTCAGCCCCAGCATTTT.

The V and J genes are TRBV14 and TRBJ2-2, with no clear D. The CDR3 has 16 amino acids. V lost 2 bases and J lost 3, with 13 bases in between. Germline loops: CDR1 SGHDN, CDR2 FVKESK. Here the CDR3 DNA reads TGTGCCAGCAGCCAATTCCGAGGCAGATACACCGGGGAGCTGTTTTTT. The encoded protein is CASSQFRGRYTGELFF.